One sample yielded the 11 T cell receptor beta chains listed below, sequenced in a study of blood T cell repertoires in COVID-19 (dated by TCRdb to about 2020). The protocol used for the library was the immunoSEQ multiplex PCR assay. Held by TCRdb, this immuneACCESS table contains in-frame sequences only and omits some clones. Under half of the omission traces to an unresolved V gene where checked; the cause of the rest is unknown. The sample includes 30,000 to 40,000 clones, with approximately 81% observed a single time. Roughly 1.7% of the sample belongs to the ten largest clones. The material sequenced was peripheral blood. These receptors all come from a man in his 60s with COVID-19, enrolled during active disease.

The chain employs TRBV9 and TRBJ2-7, with TRBD2 matching 9 bases. Germline loops: CDR1 SGDLS, CDR2 YYNGEE. The CDR3 is 16 residues long. Trimming removed 2 bases from V and 4 bases from J; junction bases left unmatched: 10. This CDR3 is CASSVGEREVIYEQYF. CDR3 sequence (DNA): TGTGCCAGCAGCGTGGGAGAGCGGGAGGTAATATACGAGCAGTACTTC.

The chain has TRBV4-3 and TRBJ1-1; D is unresolved. V was cut by 1 base and J by 3 bases, with 6 bases left in between. The germline V gene encodes CDR1 LGHNA and CDR2 YSLEER. The CDR3 consists of 13 residues. In DNA, the CDR3 is TGCGCCAGCAGCCAAGGGCGGGACACTGAAGCTTTCTTT. It codes for CASSQGRDTEAFF.

The genes are TRBV7-2 and TRBJ1-2; TRBD1 agrees at 8 bases. CDR1 and CDR2 from the germline V gene are SGHTA and FQGNSA. The junction had 8 bases not matched to a gene; V was cut back by 5 bases and J by 3 bases. The CDR3 length is 15 residues. Written as DNA, the CDR3 is TGTGCCAGCAGCCCTCAGGGGGCCCGTTACTATGGCTACACCTTC. The encoded protein is CASSPQGARYYGYTF.

The rearrangement uses TRBV2 and TRBJ1-2; TRBD1 agrees at 8 bases. V lost 1 base to trimming and J lost 5 bases; unmatched junction nucleotides: 0. The CDR3 covers 13 residues. Germline V gene lookup returns CDR1 SNHLY and CDR2 FYNNEI. The CDR3 DNA reads TGTGCCAGCAGTGAAGGGACAGGGTATGGCTACACCTTC. Amino acid sequence: CASSEGTGYGYTF.

The rearrangement links TRBV6-5 to TRBJ2-5, with TRBD2 matching 8 bases. This CDR3 contains 14 residues. Germline values: CDR1 MNHEY, CDR2 SVGAGI. After removal of 6 bases from V and 5 bases from J, the junction contained 8 bases not matched to a gene. The CDR3 DNA reads TGTGCCAGCAGCCCCCGGGGGGGGATGGAGACCCAGTACTTC. It specifies CASSPRGGMETQYF.

This clone was found once. The V call is TRBV9, the J call TRBJ2-7, with D maybe TRBD1 (5 bases). CDR1 and CDR2 from the germline V gene are SGDLS and YYNGEE. V was clipped by 5 bases and J by 3 bases, with 12 bases between them. The CDR3 length is 13 residues. CDR3 sequence: CASSNSQGYEQYF. The CDR3 DNA follows: TGTGCCAGCAGTAACTCGCAGGGCTACGAGCAGTACTTC.

This chain uses TRBV9 with TRBJ1-5, with TRBD1 identical over 8 bases. Germline CDR1 is SGDLS and CDR2 is YYNGEE. The CDR3 is 14 amino acids. J gave up 2 bases and V 3 bases, and 1 base lay outside the gene matches. The chain's CDR3 is CASSEQGGNQPQHF. DNA for the CDR3: TGTGCCAGCAGCGAACAGGGGGGCAATCAGCCCCAGCATTTT. Full variable domain (missing parts from reference TRBV9 and TRBJ1-5): DSGVTQTPKHLITATGQRVTLRCSPRSGDLSVYWYQQSLDQGLQFLIQYYNGEERAKGNILERFSAQQFPDLHSELNLSSLELGDSALYFCASSEQGGNQPQHFGDGTRLSIL.

V usage is TRBV5-1 and J usage is TRBJ2-4, with 11 bases fitting TRBD2. The CDR3 contains 15 residues. From germline, CDR1 is SGHRS and CDR2 YFSETQ. Unmatched junction bases numbered 7, after V lost 4 bases and J lost 7 bases. Here the CDR3 DNA reads TGCGCCAGCAGCCAGCTAGCGGGAGGAAGCAACATTCAGTACTTC. This gives the protein CASSQLAGGSNIQYF.

This clone turned up a few times. The CDR3 DNA reads TGTGCCAGCAGTGAGGAGTTTTCGGCCTACAATGAGCAGTTCTTC. The encoded protein is CASSEEFSAYNEQFF. V and J are TRBV6-4 and TRBJ2-1; D remains unclear. The germline V gene encodes CDR1 MRHNA and CDR2 SNTAGT. Trimming took off 3 bases at V and 2 bases at J, with 11 bases between the two ends. The CDR3 has 15 residues.

The chain carries TRBV7-8 and TRBJ1-1, with 7 bases lining up with TRBD1. The germline V gene has CDR1 SGHVS and CDR2 FQNEAQ. V lost 5 bases and J lost 1; bases outside the gene matches: 16. The CDR3 length is 18 residues. CDR3 amino acids: CASSPSTGVGPKNTEAFF. The CDR3, as DNA: TGTGCCAGCAGCCCATCTACAGGGGTCGGGCCAAAGAACACTGAAGCTTTCTTT.

The CDR3, as DNA: TGTGCCAGCAGCCCCGGAGGGAATGAAAAACTGTTTTTT. It encodes CASSPGGNEKLFF. This rearrangement joins TRBV4-2 to TRBJ1-4; D unresolved. Germline-derived CDR1 and CDR2 are LGHNA and YNFKEQ. The V end lost 4 bases, the J end lost 5 bases, and 8 bases lay between the germline ends. This CDR3 comprises 13 residues.